This T cell receptor beta chain was recovered during a study of T cells in Graves' hyperthyroidism and ophthalmopathy. Broader study findings: A median approximately 6.5 months before onset, the model predicted ophthalmopathy. Peripheral blood also featured most of the thyroid clonotypes expanded above 0.001.

TCR beta CDR3 regions were amplified from RNA transcripts. HTBI primers drove first-round RT-PCR of the TCR CDR3. Via MiXCR, TCRdb re-called the multiplex PCR reads, giving one row per CDR3 protein. This sample has a few hundred thousand distinct CDR3 sequences, with around 16% found just once. Points on this clonotype: What it recognizes is unknown.

Looked up from germline, CDR1 is LNHDA and CDR2 is SQIVND (reference sequence). CDR3 length: 14 residues. V shed 7 bases and J shed 4 bases, with 16 bases lying between them. Sequences were obtained from blood. V usage is TRBV19 and J usage is TRBJ1-1; weak D call: TRBD1 (5 bases). The receptor was isolated from a woman aged 45 to 65 with Graves' hyperthyroidism. CDR3: CASIIGRGSTEAFF. CDR3 sequence (DNA): TGTGCCAGTATTATCGGGCGGGGGAGCACTGAAGCTTTCTTT.